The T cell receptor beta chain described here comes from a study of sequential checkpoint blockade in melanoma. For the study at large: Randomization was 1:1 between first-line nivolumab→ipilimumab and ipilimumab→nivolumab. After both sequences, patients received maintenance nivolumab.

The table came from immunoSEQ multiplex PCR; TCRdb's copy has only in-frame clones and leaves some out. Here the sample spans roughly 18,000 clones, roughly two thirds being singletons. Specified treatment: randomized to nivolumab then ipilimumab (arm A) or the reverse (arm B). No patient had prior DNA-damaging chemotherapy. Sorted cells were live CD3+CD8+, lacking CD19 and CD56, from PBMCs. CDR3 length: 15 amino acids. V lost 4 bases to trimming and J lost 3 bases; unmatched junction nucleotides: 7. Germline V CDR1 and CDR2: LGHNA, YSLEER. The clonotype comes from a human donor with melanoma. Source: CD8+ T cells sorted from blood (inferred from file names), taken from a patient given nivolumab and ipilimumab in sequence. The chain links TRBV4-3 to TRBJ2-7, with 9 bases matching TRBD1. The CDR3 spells CASSPYTGGHYEQYF. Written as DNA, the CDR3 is TGCGCCAGCAGCCCCTATACAGGGGGCCACTACGAGCAGTACTTC.